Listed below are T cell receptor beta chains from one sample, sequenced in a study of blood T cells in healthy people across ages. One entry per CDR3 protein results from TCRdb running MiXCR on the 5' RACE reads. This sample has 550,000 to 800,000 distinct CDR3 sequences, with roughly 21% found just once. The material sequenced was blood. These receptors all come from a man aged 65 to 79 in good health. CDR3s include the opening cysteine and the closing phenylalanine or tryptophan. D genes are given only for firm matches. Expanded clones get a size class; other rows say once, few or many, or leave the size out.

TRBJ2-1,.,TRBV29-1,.,CSVPGRAGHSYNGQFF,TGCAGCGTTCCCGGGCGGGCGGGCCACTCCTACAATGGGCAGTTCTTC
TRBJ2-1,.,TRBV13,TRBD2,CASSLLPSSGMCNEQFF,TGTGCCAGCAGCCTCCTACCGTCTAGCGGGATGTGCAATGAGCAGTTCTTC
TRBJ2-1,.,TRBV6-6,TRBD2,CASSYPSGTYNEQFF,TGTGCCAGCAGTTATCCTAGCGGGACCTACAATGAGCAGTTCTTC
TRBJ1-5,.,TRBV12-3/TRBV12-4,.,CASSLRQGGGSNQPQHF,TGTGCCAGCAGTTTAAGGCAGGGTGGGGGAAGCAATCAGCCCCAGCATTTT
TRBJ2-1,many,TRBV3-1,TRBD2,CASSQSGRAAYNEQFF,TGTGCCAGCAGCCAGAGCGGGAGGGCCGCCTACAATGAGCAGTTCTTC
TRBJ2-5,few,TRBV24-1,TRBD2,CATSDLREGRETQYF,TGTGCCACCAGTGATTTGCGGGAGGGCCGGGAGACCCAGTACTTC
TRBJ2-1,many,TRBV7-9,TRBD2,CASSRSSGSYNEQFF,TGTGCCAGCAGCCGCTCTAGCGGGAGTTACAATGAGCAGTTCTTC
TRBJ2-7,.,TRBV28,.,CASSFYRVPSYEQYF,TGTGCCAGCAGTTTTTACAGGGTCCCTTCCTACGAGCAGTACTTC
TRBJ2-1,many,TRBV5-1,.,CASSWPEGVSYNEQFF,TGCGCCAGCAGCTGGCCGGAGGGAGTTTCCTACAATGAGCAGTTCTTC
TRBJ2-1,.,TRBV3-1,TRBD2,CASSYLGTSGSGEQFF,TGTGCCAGCAGCTATCTAGGGACTAGCGGGAGTGGTGAGCAGTTCTTC
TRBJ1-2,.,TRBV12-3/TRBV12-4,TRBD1,CASSRQGPNYGYTF,TGTGCCAGCAGTCGACAGGGCCCTAACTATGGCTACACCTTC
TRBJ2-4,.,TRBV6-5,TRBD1,CASSSGTGLGNIQYF,TGTGCCAGCAGTTCCGGGACAGGGTTGGGAAACATTCAGTACTTC
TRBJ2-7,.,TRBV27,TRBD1,CASSLNTGDQQDF,TGTGCCAGCAGTTTAAATACAGGGGACCAGCAGGACTTC
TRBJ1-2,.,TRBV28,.,CASLPAGENYGYTF,TGTGCCAGCCTCCCGGCAGGGGAGAACTATGGCTACACCTTC
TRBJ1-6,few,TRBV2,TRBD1,CASRGQADNSPLHF,TGTGCCAGCAGGGGACAGGCCGATAATTCACCCCTCCACTTT
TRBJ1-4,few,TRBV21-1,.,CASSKAGLGTGEGFATNEKLFF,TGTGCCAGCAGCAAAGCGGGCCTTGGGACAGGGGAGGGATTTGCAACTAATGAAAAACTGTTTTTT
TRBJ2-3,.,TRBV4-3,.,CVSSQDRLGADTQYF,TGCGTCAGCAGCCAAGATCGTCTGGGGGCAGATACGCAGTATTTT
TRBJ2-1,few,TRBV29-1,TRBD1,CSVDPTDRGYNEQFF,TGCAGCGTTGATCCTACCGACAGGGGTTACAATGAGCAGTTCTTC
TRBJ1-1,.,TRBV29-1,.,CSVEARGHTEAFF,TGCAGCGTTGAGGCCCGGGGGCACACTGAAGCTTTCTTT
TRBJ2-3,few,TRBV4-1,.,CASSPSQIAGGGDTQYF,TGCGCCAGCAGCCCATCCCAGATCGCTGGGGGCGGAGATACGCAGTATTTT
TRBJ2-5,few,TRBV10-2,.,CASDAGQTQYF,TGCGCCAGCGATGCCGGGCAGACCCAGTACTTC
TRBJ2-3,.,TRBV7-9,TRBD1,CASSFPGGESDTQYF,TGTGCCAGCAGCTTCCCAGGGGGCGAGTCAGATACGCAGTATTTT
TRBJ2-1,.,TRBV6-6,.,CASSYPRDGNEQFF,TGTGCCAGCAGTTACCCCCGGGACGGTAATGAGCAGTTCTTC
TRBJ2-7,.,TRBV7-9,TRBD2,CASSLRLAGVNEQYF,TGTGCCAGCAGCTTAAGGCTAGCGGGAGTCAACGAGCAGTACTTC
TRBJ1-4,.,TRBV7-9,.,CASSQGNANEKLFF,TGTGCCAGCAGCCAAGGGAATGCTAATGAAAAACTGTTTTTT
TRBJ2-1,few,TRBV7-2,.,CASSSSVDEQFF,TGTGCCAGCAGCTCAAGCGTGGATGAGCAGTTCTTC
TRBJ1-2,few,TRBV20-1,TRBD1,CSAGTGEDGYTF,TGCAGTGCTGGGACAGGGGAGGATGGCTACACCTTC
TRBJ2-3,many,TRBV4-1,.,CASSQDSHTDTQYF,TGCGCCAGCAGCCAAGACAGCCACACAGATACGCAGTATTTT
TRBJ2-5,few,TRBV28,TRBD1,CASSDAGTGVGETQYF,TGTGCCAGCAGTGACGCCGGGACAGGGGTTGGAGAGACCCAGTACTTC
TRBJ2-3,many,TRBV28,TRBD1,CASSFDRERTDTQYF,TGTGCCAGCAGTTTCGACAGGGAGAGAACAGATACGCAGTATTTT
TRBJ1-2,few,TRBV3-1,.,CASSRDSGYTF,TGTGCCAGCAGCCGAGACAGTGGCTACACCTTC
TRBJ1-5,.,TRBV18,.,CASSPGAGQPQHF,TGTGCCAGCTCACCGGGAGCCGGCCAGCCCCAGCATTTT
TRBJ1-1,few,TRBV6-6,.,CASSQTGEGTEAFF,TGTGCCAGCAGCCAGACCGGGGAGGGGACTGAAGCTTTCTTT
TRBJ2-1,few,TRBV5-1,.,CASSLVGVGDSYNEQFF,TGCGCCAGCAGCTTGGTGGGGGTGGGGGACTCCTACAATGAGCAGTTCTTC
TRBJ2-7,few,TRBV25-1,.,CASRDHYEQYF,TGTGCCAGCAGGGACCACTACGAGCAGTACTTC
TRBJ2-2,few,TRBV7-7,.,CASSLTGPNTGELFF,TGTGCTAGCAGCTTAACGGGGCCGAACACCGGGGAGCTGTTTTTT
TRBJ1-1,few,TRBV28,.,CASSISGGMGNTEAFF,TGTGCCAGCAGTATCTCGGGGGGGATGGGGAACACTGAAGCTTTCTTT
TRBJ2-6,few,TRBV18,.,CASSPGGAPNSGANVLTF,TGTGCCAGCTCACCAGGAGGAGCGCCTAACTCTGGGGCCAACGTCCTGACTTTC
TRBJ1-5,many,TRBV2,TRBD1,CASRAATGGNQPQHF,TGTGCCAGCAGGGCCGCGACAGGGGGCAATCAGCCCCAGCATTTT
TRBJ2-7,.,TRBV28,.,CASSPCSYYEHYF,TGTGCCAGCAGTCCCTGTTCTTACTACGAGCACTACTTC
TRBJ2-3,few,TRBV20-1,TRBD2,CSALAGEHDRDTQYF,TGCAGTGCGCTAGCGGGAGAGCATGACCGGGATACGCAGTATTTT
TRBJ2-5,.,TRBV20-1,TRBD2,CSARDVASGLQETQYF,TGCAGTGCTAGAGATGTGGCTAGCGGGCTGCAAGAGACCCAGTACTTC
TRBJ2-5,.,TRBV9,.,CASSVNPAYGETQYF,TGTGCCAGCAGCGTCAATCCCGCTTATGGAGAGACCCAGTACTTC
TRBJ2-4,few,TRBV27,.,CASRGVETKNIQYF,TGTGCCTCCAGGGGAGTGGAAACCAAAAACATTCAGTACTTC
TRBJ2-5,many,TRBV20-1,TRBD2,CSALSGGVQETQYF,TGCAGTGCTCTTAGCGGGGGGGTCCAAGAGACCCAGTACTTC